A selection of T cell receptor beta chains follows, all from one sample in a study of OX40 agonist ivuxolimab in advanced cancers. Libraries were prepared by immunoSEQ multiplex PCR; TCRdb keeps only in-frame clonotypes and omits some of them. The top ten hold approximately 0.2% of the sample, which has approximately 80,000 clones, roughly 89% seen once. This sample comprised CD4+ or CD8+ T cells sorted from blood, obtained in a trial of the OX40 agonist ivuxolimab. Source of these receptors: an adult with an advanced solid tumor such as melanoma, head and neck, liver or kidney cancer. Both conserved end residues are part of each CDR3. The D gene is left open where the match is weak. For some rows the clone size is stated as once, few or many, or as a class when expanded; others skip it.

TRBJ1-1 | NA | once | TRBV27 | CASSPRGMNTEAFF | TGTGCCAGCAGTCCCCGCGGGATGAACACTGAAGCTTTCTTT
TRBJ2-7 | NA | NA | TRBV4-1 | CASSQDRGGDWGPNEQYF | TGCGCCAGCAGCCAAGATCGGGGTGGGGACTGGGGCCCCAACGAGCAGTACTTC
TRBJ2-5 | TRBD1 | NA | TRBV18 | CASSPRQGKETQYF | TGTGCCAGCTCCCCCCGACAGGGAAAAGAGACCCAGTACTTC
TRBJ2-2 | NA | NA | TRBV19 | CASSIGPTGELFF | TGTGCCAGTAGTATCGGGCCAACCGGGGAGCTGTTTTTT
TRBJ2-2 | TRBD1 | NA | TRBV9 | CASSSSDRVTGELFF | TGTGCCAGCAGCTCTTCGGACAGGGTCACCGGGGAGCTGTTTTTT
TRBJ2-3 | TRBD2 | NA | TRBV6-1 | CASSEAYSSGASTDTQYF | TGTGCCAGCAGTGAAGCCTATTCTAGCGGGGCAAGCACAGATACGCAGTATTTT
TRBJ2-3 | NA | NA | TRBV18 | CASSRHVGRHGDTQYF | TGTGCCAGCTCACGCCACGTCGGGCGGCATGGAGATACGCAGTATTTT
TRBJ2-7 | NA | NA | TRBV6-1 | CASSDRGRAVEQYF | TGTGCCAGCAGTGATAGGGGCAGGGCGGTCGAGCAGTACTTC
TRBJ2-5 | TRBD1 | NA | TRBV10-2 | CASRITGVETQYF | TGCGCCAGCAGGATAACAGGGGTAGAGACCCAGTACTTC
TRBJ1-1 | NA | NA | TRBV6-1 | CASSEGQMNTEAFF | TGTGCCAGCAGTGAAGGCCAGATGAACACTGAAGCTTTCTTT
TRBJ2-5 | TRBD2 | NA | TRBV11-1 | CASSLGTSGSETQYF | TGTGCCAGCAGCTTAGGGACTAGCGGGTCAGAGACCCAGTACTTC
TRBJ2-7 | NA | NA | TRBV11-2 | CASSFELGLGEQYF | TGTGCCAGCAGCTTTGAATTAGGGTTAGGGGAGCAGTACTTC
TRBJ2-7 | NA | NA | TRBV7-2 | CASSPPRPYEQYF | TGTGCCAGCAGCCCGCCGAGGCCCTACGAGCAGTACTTC
TRBJ2-1 | TRBD1 | NA | TRBV29-1 | CSATTGVGNEQFF | TGCAGCGCAACTACAGGGGTGGGGAATGAGCAGTTCTTC
TRBJ2-2 | NA | NA | TRBV9 | CASSPPTGNTGELFF | TGTGCCAGCAGCCCCCCGACAGGGAACACCGGGGAGCTGTTTTTT
TRBJ2-2 | NA | NA | TRBV29-1 | CSAARTGGTGELFF | TGCAGCGCTGCCCGGACGGGTGGCACCGGGGAGCTGTTTTTT
TRBJ2-2 | TRBD2 | NA | TRBV5-1 | CASSSSGRGTGELFF | TGCGCCAGCAGCTCTAGCGGGAGGGGAACCGGGGAGCTGTTTTTT
TRBJ1-2 | NA | NA | TRBV7-8 | CASSSDGEGGYTF | TGTGCCAGCAGCTCGGACGGTGAGGGAGGCTACACCTTC
TRBJ1-5 | NA | few | TRBV9 | CASSPSEGTQPQHF | TGTGCCAGCAGCCCGTCGGAGGGGACTCAGCCCCAGCATTTT
TRBJ2-1 | TRBD2 | NA | TRBV4-2 | CASSQDSGRPYNEQFF | TGTGCCAGCAGCCAAGATAGCGGGAGGCCGTACAATGAGCAGTTCTTC
TRBJ1-1 | TRBD1 | NA | TRBV30 | CAWSGTGQGAFF | TGTGCCTGGAGTGGAACAGGACAGGGGGCTTTCTTT
TRBJ2-2 | TRBD1 | NA | TRBV9 | CASSTPAGQGNSGELFF | TGTGCCAGCAGCACACCAGCGGGACAGGGGAATTCCGGGGAGCTGTTTTTT
TRBJ2-5 | NA | NA | TRBV7-9 | CASSSGGPLQETQYF | TGTGCCAGCAGCTCAGGGGGGCCCCTCCAGGAGACCCAGTACTTC
TRBJ2-5 | TRBD2 | once | TRBV9 | CASSVGLAGTLQETQYF | TGTGCCAGCAGCGTCGGACTAGCGGGGACACTCCAAGAGACCCAGTACTTC
TRBJ1-5 | NA | NA | TRBV6-5 | CASSPVGGGNQPQHF | TGTGCCAGCAGTCCTGTCGGGGGAGGCAATCAGCCCCAGCATTTT
TRBJ2-7 | TRBD2 | NA | TRBV19 | CASSPYPAGGYEQYF | TGTGCCAGTAGTCCCTACCCGGCGGGGGGCTACGAGCAGTACTTC
TRBJ1-2 | NA | NA | TRBV2 | CASRLGANYGYTF | TGTGCCAGCCGGTTGGGGGCTAACTATGGCTACACCTTC
TRBJ1-1 | TRBD1 | NA | TRBV5-1 | CASSFSGGNTNTEAFF | TGCGCCAGCAGCTTCTCAGGGGGGAATACGAACACTGAAGCTTTCTTT
TRBJ2-3 | NA | NA | TRBV10-2 | CASRGGYTQYF | TGCGCCAGCAGGGGGGGATATACGCAGTATTTT
TRBJ1-3 | TRBD1 | NA | TRBV5-1 | CASSTTGASGNTIYF | TGCGCCAGCAGCACGACAGGGGCCTCTGGAAACACCATATATTTT
TRBJ2-2 | NA | NA | TRBV10-1 | CASSDSGNTGELFF | TGCGCCAGCAGTGACAGCGGGAACACCGGGGAGCTGTTTTTT
TRBJ1-5 | NA | NA | TRBV19 | CASSSGQGKDQPQHF | TGTGCCAGTAGTAGTGGTCAGGGTAAGGATCAGCCCCAGCATTTT
TRBJ2-7 | NA | NA | TRBV11-2 | CASSQDSSDLYEQYF | TGTGCCAGCAGCCAAGATTCCTCGGACCTCTACGAGCAGTACTTC
TRBJ2-2 | TRBD2 | NA | TRBV9 | CASSFTGTSGTGELFF | TGTGCCAGCAGCTTTACCGGGACTAGCGGTACCGGGGAGCTGTTTTTT
TRBJ1-1 | NA | NA | TRBV5-1 | CASSLQSGGRTEAFF | TGCGCCAGCAGCTTGCAATCCGGGGGTCGCACTGAAGCTTTCTTT
TRBJ1-1 | TRBD1 | NA | TRBV18 | CASSPPGRTGYTEAFF | TGTGCCAGCTCACCACCGGGGAGGACAGGATACACTGAAGCTTTCTTT
TRBJ1-4 | NA | NA | TRBV28 | CASSGGVIEKLFF | TGTGCCAGCTCCGGGGGGGTAATTGAAAAACTGTTTTTT
TRBJ2-5 | TRBD1 | NA | TRBV5-4 | CASSHRVTGGSQETQYF | TGTGCCAGCAGCCACCGAGTGACAGGGGGTTCCCAAGAGACCCAGTACTTC
TRBJ1-1 | NA | NA | TRBV11-3 | CASSLGEGRNTEAFF | TGTGCCAGCAGCTTAGGGGAGGGGCGGAACACTGAAGCTTTCTTT
TRBJ2-7 | NA | NA | TRBV7-6 | CASSSRTHYEQYF | TGTGCCAGCAGCTCCAGGACCCACTACGAGCAGTACTTC
TRBJ1-5 | NA | few | TRBV7-9 | CASSLEGWQPQHF | TGTGCCAGCAGCTTAGAGGGTTGGCAGCCCCAGCATTTT
TRBJ1-6 | NA | once | TRBV27 | CASSLSHSSYNSPLHF | TGTGCCAGCAGTTTATCTCATAGCTCCTATAATTCACCCCTCCACTTT
TRBJ1-1 | NA | NA | TRBV2 | CASATPNTEAFF | TGTGCCAGCGCGACCCCGAACACTGAAGCTTTCTTT
TRBJ2-3 | TRBD2 | NA | TRBV19 | CASSMASGGVGTQYF | TGTGCCAGTAGTATGGCTAGCGGGGGAGTCGGTACGCAGTATTTT
TRBJ1-1 | NA | once | TRBV2 | CASSDRGTEAFF | TGTGCCAGCAGTGATCGGGGGACTGAAGCTTTCTTT
TRBJ1-4 | TRBD1 | NA | TRBV7-8 | CASSLSSPGQTTNEKLFF | TGTGCCAGCAGCTTAAGCTCTCCGGGACAGACAACTAATGAAAAACTGTTTTTT
TRBJ2-1 | NA | NA | TRBV5-4 | CASSLRDRGSQFF | TGTGCCAGCAGCTTGCGGGACCGAGGGTCGCAGTTCTTC
TRBJ2-2 | NA | NA | TRBV6-5 | CASSYFGNANTGELFF | TGTGCCAGCAGTTACTTCGGGAACGCGAACACCGGGGAGCTGTTTTTT
TRBJ1-2 | NA | NA | TRBV6-5 | CASSLGTGDYYGYTF | TGTGCCAGCAGCCTGGGAACAGGCGACTACTATGGCTACACCTTC
TRBJ2-5 | TRBD2 | NA | TRBV6-5 | CASSRGVSETQYF | TGTGCCAGCAGTCGGGGGGTTTCGGAGACCCAGTACTTC
TRBJ2-7 | NA | NA | TRBV6-1 | CASRIQSGSYEQYF | TGTGCCAGCAGAATACAATCAGGCTCCTACGAGCAGTACTTC
TRBJ2-3 | NA | NA | TRBV19 | CASSNSGTDTQYF | TGTGCCAGTAGCAATTCGGGCACAGATACGCAGTATTTT
TRBJ1-5 | NA | few | TRBV10-3 | CATGFDGQPQHF | TGTGCCACCGGATTCGATGGCCAGCCCCAGCATTTT
TRBJ2-3 | TRBD2 | few | TRBV19 | CASSLVAGATDTQYF | TGTGCCAGTAGTCTAGTAGCGGGGGCGACAGATACGCAGTATTTT
TRBJ2-7 | NA | NA | TRBV11-3 | CASSLRTGRGATYEQYF | TGTGCCAGCAGCCTCCGGACAGGACGGGGGGCCACCTACGAGCAGTACTTC
TRBJ1-6 | NA | NA | TRBV7-6 | CASSLRTDGRNSPLHF | TGTGCCAGCAGCTTAAGGACGGACGGAAGAAATTCACCCCTCCACTTT
TRBJ2-7 | NA | NA | TRBV6-1 | CASTRQVGGTYEQYF | TGTGCCAGCACCCGACAGGTCGGAGGGACCTACGAGCAGTACTTC
TRBJ1-4 | NA | NA | TRBV2 | CASNTVANGGEKLFF | TGTGCCAGCAACACCGTGGCCAATGGCGGTGAAAAACTGTTTTTT
TRBJ2-7 | TRBD2 | NA | TRBV2 | CASSESLAGAYEQYF | TGTGCCAGCAGTGAGTCCCTAGCGGGAGCATACGAGCAGTACTTC
TRBJ2-7 | NA | NA | TRBV29-1 | CSVELGWEASYEQYF | TGCAGCGTTGAATTGGGGTGGGAGGCTTCTTACGAGCAGTACTTC